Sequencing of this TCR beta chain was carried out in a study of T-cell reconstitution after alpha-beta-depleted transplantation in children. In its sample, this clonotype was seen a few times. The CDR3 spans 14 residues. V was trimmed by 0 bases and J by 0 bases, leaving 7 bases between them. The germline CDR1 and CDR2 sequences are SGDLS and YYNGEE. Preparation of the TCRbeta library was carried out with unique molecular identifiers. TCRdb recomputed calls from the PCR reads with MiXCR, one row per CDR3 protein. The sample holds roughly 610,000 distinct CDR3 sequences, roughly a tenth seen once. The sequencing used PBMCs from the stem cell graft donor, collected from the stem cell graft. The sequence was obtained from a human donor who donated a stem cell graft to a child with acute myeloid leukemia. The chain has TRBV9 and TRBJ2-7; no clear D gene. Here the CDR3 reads CASSVAASSYEQYF. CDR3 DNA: TGTGCCAGCAGCGTAGCCGCGAGCTCCTACGAGCAGTACTTC.